These 11 T cell receptor beta chains came from one sample sequenced in a study of blood T cells in healthy people across ages. A sample-barcoded 5' primer and a J-beta primer mix were used in a second PCR of roughly 7 to 12 cycles. TCRdb called the 5' RACE reads again in MiXCR, with one record for every CDR3 protein. Of about 320,000 distinct CDR3 sequences listed, roughly 26% are singletons. The sample was blood. All receptors come from a woman aged 70-85 years in good health.

The chain carries TRBV2 and TRBJ2-2; D gene ambiguous. From germline, CDR1 is SNHLY and CDR2 FYNNEI. The CDR3 is 14 amino acids. The germline V and J ends were trimmed by 4 bases and 6 bases, with 12 bases remaining between them. The DNA for the CDR3 is TGTGCCAGCAGTGGGGGAAAAAGCGCCGGGGAGCTGTTTTTT. Amino acids: CASSGGKSAGELFF.

There are a few counts of this clonotype. The chain couples TRBV9 to TRBJ2-7; a possible D gene is TRBD1 (6 bases). Germline CDR1 SGDLS, CDR2 YYNGEE. Between the trimmed V and J ends, which lost 6 bases and 1 base, there was a span of 14 bases. This CDR3 has 14 residues. This CDR3 is CASNNRVDSYEQYF. The CDR3 nucleotides read TGTGCCAGCAATAACAGGGTTGATTCCTACGAGCAGTACTTC.

Concerning this clonotype itself: This could be a read error, since a much larger clone is one nucleotide away. V and J are TRBV28 and TRBJ2-7, with D tentatively TRBD1 or TRBD2 (5 bases each). This CDR3 has 16 amino acids. Germline values: CDR1 MDHEN, CDR2 SYDVKM. Trimming cost V 7 bases and J 4 bases, with 23 bases left between them. The chain's CDR3 is CASINGAGFPHYEQYF. CDR3 DNA: TGTGCCAGCATCAACGGGGCCGGTTTCCCTCATTACGAGCAGTACTTC.

The genes are TRBV18 and TRBJ2-1; D tentatively reads TRBD1 or TRBD2 (5 bases each). The assigned J gene may be wrong: the sequence end matches TRBJ2-7 better. CDR3 length: 15 amino acids. Germline CDR1 is KGHSH and CDR2 is LQKENI. Here the CDR3 DNA reads TGTGCCAGCTCACCCCCGGCGAGGGGTGGTTACGAGCAGTACTTC. It encodes CASSPPARGGYEQYF.

This clonotype has just a few counts. This chain links TRBV5-1 with TRBJ2-7; 7 positions agree with TRBD1. The CDR3 is 11 residues long. The germline V gene encodes CDR1 SGHRS and CDR2 YFSETQ. Trimming removed 3 bases from V and 6 bases from J; junction bases left unmatched: 0. The chain's CDR3 is CASSWDSEQYF. As DNA, the CDR3 is TGCGCCAGCAGCTGGGACAGCGAGCAGTACTTC.

This clonotype was recorded a few times. This chain connects TRBV3-1 to TRBJ2-3; TRBD2 might be the D (6 bases). CDR3 size: 15 residues. The V gene's germline CDR1 is LGHDT and CDR2 YNNKEL (reference sequence). V lost 1 base to trimming and J lost 1 base, with 9 bases between them. The CDR3 sequence: CASSQGTKGTDTQYF. DNA of the CDR3: TGTGCCAGCAGCCAAGGGACTAAAGGCACAGATACGCAGTATTTT.

This clonotype was observed a few times. This chain links TRBV3-1 with TRBJ1-3; possibly TRBD1 for D (5 bases). Germline-derived CDR1 and CDR2 are LGHDT and YNNKEL (reference sequence). The CDR3 extends over 15 amino acids. With 4 bases removed from V and 4 bases from J, the gap between germline ends came to 14 bases. This chain's CDR3 is CASSRGGEAGNTIYF. CDR3 sequence (DNA): TGTGCCAGCAGCCGGGGGGGTGAAGCAGGAAACACCATATATTTT.

This clonotype has just one count. Relative to the germline gene, one junction end is altered; a read error may explain this. V is TRBV28 and J is TRBJ2-5; D gene uncertain. Germline assignment: CDR1 MDHEN and CDR2 SYDVKM. This CDR3 comprises 14 residues. CDR3 in amino acids: CASSFSDQHYEQCF. In nucleotides, the CDR3 is TGTGCCAGCAGTTTTTCGGACCAACACTACGAGCAGTGCTTC.

This clonotype appeared a few times. The chain employs TRBV19 and TRBJ2-1; D might be TRBD2 (6 bases). Per the germline V gene, CDR1 is LNHDA and CDR2 is SQIVND (reference sequence). This CDR3 comprises 17 residues. V gave up 1 base and J gave up 7 bases, with 20 bases separating them. The CDR3 region has the DNA TGTGCCAGTAGTATAGGGGCCGCGGGAACGTCTGGTAATGAGCAGTTCTTC. It specifies CASSIGAAGTSGNEQFF.

The sample holds a few counts of this clonotype. J is TRBJ1-4 and V is TRBV7-9; 7 bases agree with TRBD1. The CDR3 sequence is 14 residues long. Germline V gives CDR1 SEHNR, CDR2 FQNEAQ (reference sequence). With 5 bases clipped from V and 8 bases from J, the junction kept 8 bases outside the gene matches. The CDR3 loop reads CASSPPQGGEKLFF. The CDR3, as DNA: TGTGCCAGCAGCCCTCCCCAGGGGGGGGAAAAACTGTTTTTT.

The genes are TRBV15 and TRBJ1-4; tentatively, D is TRBD1 (5 bases). Trimming took 0 bases from V and 5 from J, leaving 19 bases between them. The CDR3 loop spans 18 amino acids. Germline assignment: CDR1 LNHNV and CDR2 YYDKDF (reference sequence). CDR3: CATSRDWGIGARNEKLFF. In nucleotides, the CDR3 is TGTGCCACCAGCAGAGATTGGGGGATTGGGGCGAGAAATGAAAAACTGTTTTTT.